This TCR beta chain was sequenced in a study of sequential checkpoint blockade in melanoma. On the study more broadly: Maintenance nivolumab came after either treatment sequence.

The treatment: randomized to nivolumab then ipilimumab (arm A) or the reverse (arm B). The CDR3 sequence is 13 residues long. The trim removed 10 bases at V and 0 bases at J, leaving 5 bases unmatched. Per the germline V gene, CDR1 is MNHGY and CDR2 is SAAAGT. This table comes from immunoSEQ multiplex PCR, and its TCRdb copy is limited to in-frame clones, with some not included. The table lists about 20,000 clones, under 85% of them singletons. Sequenced here: tumor tissue (inferred from file names), sampled from a patient given nivolumab and ipilimumab in sequence. The source of this sequence is a human donor with melanoma. The V call is TRBV6-8, the J call TRBJ2-7; 8 bases fit TRBD2. CDR3 sequence reads: CATGGGSSYEQYF. CDR3 nucleotides: TGTGCCACCGGGGGGGGTAGCTCCTACGAGCAGTACTTC.